Presented here are 16 T cell receptor beta chains from one specimen sequenced in a study of blood T cell repertoires in COVID-19. The assay was immunoSEQ multiplex PCR, and TCRdb's table has in-frame clones only and misses some. The data show 270,000 or so clones, more than 65% seen once. Sequenced: peripheral blood. Receptors originate from a woman aged 18-30 years with acute or convalescent COVID-19.

As concerns this clone: Relative to the germline gene, one junction end is altered; a read error may explain this. The rearrangement joins TRBV2 to TRBJ1-2, with TRBD1 as a possible D gene (5 bases). The germline V gene has CDR1 SNHLY and CDR2 FYNNEI. The CDR3 runs 15 residues. The CDR3 sequence is CASSEDSPLDYGYTF. The CDR3 nucleotides read TGTGCCAGCAGCGAAGACAGTCCCCTCGACTATGGCTACACCTTC.

This clone appeared a single time. The gene calls are TRBV28 and TRBJ2-1; 9 nucleotides match TRBD2. Germline V gene data show CDR1 as MDHEN and CDR2 as SYDVKM. The CDR3 has 16 residues. Unmatched junction bases numbered 11, after V lost 3 bases and J lost 8 bases. The CDR3 DNA sequence: TGTGCCAGCAGTTTTACGTCCGGGACTAGCAGGTATGAGCAGTTCTTC. Translation gives CASSFTSGTSRYEQFF.

The rearrangement joins TRBV28 to TRBJ2-1; D is perhaps TRBD2 (6 bases). This CDR3 contains 16 residues. Germline values: CDR1 MDHEN, CDR2 SYDVKM. Trimming shortened V by 6 bases and J by 1 base, and 16 bases separated the two germline ends. The CDR3 loop reads CASRLPLAPSYNEQFF. The CDR3 coding sequence is TGTGCCAGCAGACTCCCTCTAGCGCCTTCCTACAATGAGCAGTTCTTC.

This sequence joins TRBV7-2 and TRBJ2-5; D may be TRBD1 (6 bases). CDR1 and CDR2 (germline): SGHTA, FQGNSA. This CDR3 is 15 amino acids long. Trimming cost V 4 bases and J 4 bases, with 16 bases left between them. CDR3 amino acids: CASSSQPGVTETQYF. The DNA for the CDR3 is TGTGCCAGCAGCTCGCAACCAGGGGTTACAGAGACCCAGTACTTC. The full variable domain, with the rest looked up from reference TRBV7-2 and TRBJ2-5, is GAGVSQSPSNKVTEKGKDVELRCDPISGHTALYWYRQSLGQGLEFLIYFQGNSAPDKSGLPSDRFSAERTGGSVSTLTIQRTQQEDSAVYLCASSSQPGVTETQYFGPGTRLLVL.

The V call is TRBV27, the J call TRBJ1-3; D is uncertain. Germline V CDR1 and CDR2: MNHEY, SMNVEV (reference sequence). CDR3 length: 11 residues. V was clipped by 4 bases and J by 4 bases, with 2 bases between them. The CDR3 bases are TGTGCCAGCAGTTCGGGAAACACCATATATTTT. This sequence encodes CASSSGNTIYF.

The chain is built from TRBV14 and TRBJ1-4; weak D call: TRBD1 (5 bases). Looked up from germline, CDR1 is SGHDN and CDR2 is FVKESK. V was shortened by 4 bases and J by 4 bases, with 7 bases between the two germline ends. CDR3 length: 13 residues. The CDR3 region is CASSRGVNEKLFF. CDR3 nucleotide sequence: TGTGCCAGCAGCCGGGGGGTTAATGAAAAACTGTTTTTT.

This clone appeared once. The chain recombines TRBV18 with TRBJ2-1; tentative D call: TRBD1 (6 bases). The CDR3 spans 12 residues. Germline lookup yields CDR1 KGHSH and CDR2 LQKENI. The V and J ends lost 4 bases and 7 bases respectively, with 8 bases between them. The CDR3 loop is CASSRDRNEQFF. For the CDR3, the DNA is TGTGCCAGCTCACGCGACAGGAATGAGCAGTTCTTC.

V gene TRBV6-2 or TRBV6-3 combines with J gene TRBJ1-2; 7 bases match TRBD1. V trimming: 2 bases; J trimming: 3 bases; junction bases outside the gene matches: 3. The CDR3 contains 14 residues. Germline V lookup: CDR1 MNHEY, CDR2 SVGEGT. This chain's CDR3 is CASSYIQGDYGYTF. CDR3 in DNA: TGTGCCAGCAGTTACATTCAGGGGGACTATGGCTACACCTTC.

This chain uses TRBV9 with TRBJ2-3; 9 bases are a match to TRBD2. Losses at the gene ends were 7 bases for V and 2 bases for J; bases not matched to a gene: 11. Germline V CDR1 and CDR2: SGDLS, YYNGEE. This CDR3 spans 16 amino acids. CDR3: CASDAGAGGNTDTQYF. CDR3 bases: TGTGCCAGCGATGCAGGCGCGGGAGGGAACACAGATACGCAGTATTTT.

The chain uses TRBV7-3 and TRBJ2-1; 11 nucleotides align to TRBD2. Per germline, CDR1 SGHTA and CDR2 FQGTGA. With V trimmed by 5 bases and J by 8 bases, 11 bases remained unmatched. The CDR3 loop spans 16 amino acids. This CDR3 reads CASSPIGSGRAYEQFF. The CDR3 DNA reads TGTGCCAGCAGCCCTATCGGTAGCGGGAGGGCGTATGAGCAGTTCTTC.

There are a few counts of this clone. The chain couples TRBV9 to TRBJ2-5; 10 bases line up with TRBD2. The CDR3 runs 15 residues. Trimming removed 0 bases from V and 4 bases from J; junction bases left unmatched: 3. CDR1 is SGDLS, CDR2 YYNGEE, per germline. DNA for the CDR3: TGTGCCAGCAGCGTAGACCCTAGCGGGAGAGAGACCCAGTACTTC. Translating it yields CASSVDPSGRETQYF. The variable domain in full, completed from reference TRBV9 and TRBJ2-5, reads DSGVTQTPKHLITATGQRVTLRCSPRSGDLSVYWYQQSLDQGLQFLIQYYNGEERAKGNILERFSAQQFPDLHSELNLSSLELGDSALYFCASSVDPSGRETQYFGPGTRLLVL.

The chain carries TRBV19 and TRBJ1-3; weak D call: TRBD1 (5 bases). The germline CDR1 and CDR2 sequences are LNHDA and SQIVND (reference sequence). CDR3 size: 20 residues. Trimming removed 0 bases at V and 0 bases at J, with 21 bases between. DNA of the CDR3: TGTGCCAGTAGTATAGATCTTGGGGCTCCGGCGGCCTACTCTGGAAACACCATATATTTT. Translating it yields CASSIDLGAPAAYSGNTIYF.

The CDR3 protein is CASMGFGRGLYEQYF. The DNA of the CDR3 is TGTGCCAGCATGGGATTTGGCAGGGGCCTTTACGAGCAGTACTTC. The chain couples TRBV28 to TRBJ2-7; D is possibly TRBD1 (6 bases). V was shortened by 7 bases and J by 4 bases, with 20 bases between the two germline ends. CDR1 MDHEN and CDR2 SYDVKM come from the germline V gene. This CDR3 comprises 15 residues.

V gene TRBV30 combines with J gene TRBJ1-4; TRBD1 might be the D (6 bases). The CDR3 length is 14 residues. Trimming removed 4 bases from V and 7 bases from J, with 16 bases in between. In germline, CDR1 is GTSNPN, CDR2 SVGIG (reference sequence). Here the CDR3 reads CAWNPVRGAEKLFF. As DNA, the CDR3 is TGTGCCTGGAATCCTGTTCGGGGGGCTGAAAAACTGTTTTTT.

The sample holds a few counts of this clone. This chain joins TRBV19 and TRBJ1-3; no reliable D call. The germline V gene encodes CDR1 LNHDA and CDR2 SQIVND (reference sequence). Trimming pared 5 bases from V and 4 bases from J, leaving 12 bases between. The CDR3 extends over 14 amino acids. CDR3 in amino acids: CASSVTAIGNTIYF. The CDR3 nucleotides read TGTGCCAGTAGTGTAACAGCAATAGGAAACACCATATATTTT.

The chain carries TRBV28 and TRBJ2-7; weak D call: TRBD2 (6 bases). Trimming took off 8 bases at V and 3 bases at J, with 11 bases between the two ends. The CDR3 spans 12 residues. Germline CDR1 reads MDHEN; CDR2 reads SYDVKM. The CDR3 nucleotides are TGTGCCAGCTGTAGCGGAATCTACGAGCAGTACTTC. Its protein is CASCSGIYEQYF.